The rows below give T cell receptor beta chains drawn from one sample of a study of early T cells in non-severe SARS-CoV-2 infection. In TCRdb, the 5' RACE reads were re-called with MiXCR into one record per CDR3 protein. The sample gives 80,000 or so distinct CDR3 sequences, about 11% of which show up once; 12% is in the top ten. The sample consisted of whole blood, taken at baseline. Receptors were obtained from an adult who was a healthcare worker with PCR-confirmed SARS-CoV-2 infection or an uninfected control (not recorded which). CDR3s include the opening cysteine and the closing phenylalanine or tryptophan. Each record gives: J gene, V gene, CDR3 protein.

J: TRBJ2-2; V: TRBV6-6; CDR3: CASSSRGGHSTGELFF
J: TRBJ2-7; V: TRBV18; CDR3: CASSLHRAYEQYF
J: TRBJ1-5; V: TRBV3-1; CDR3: CASSQGGDQPQHF
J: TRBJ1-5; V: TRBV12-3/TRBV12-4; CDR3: CASSRGEASNQPQHF
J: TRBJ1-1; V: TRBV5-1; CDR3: CASSLLGGEDTEAFF
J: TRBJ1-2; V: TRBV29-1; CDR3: CSADRQNYGYTF
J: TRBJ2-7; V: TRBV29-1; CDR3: CSVVGTSYEQYF
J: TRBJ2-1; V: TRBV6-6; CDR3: CASTLILRGRGRVNEQFF
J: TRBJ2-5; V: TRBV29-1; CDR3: CSGGQGGETQYF
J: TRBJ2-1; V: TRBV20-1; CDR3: CSASAGGAESYNEQFF
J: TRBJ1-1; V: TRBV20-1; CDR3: CSVGTGDFNTEAFF
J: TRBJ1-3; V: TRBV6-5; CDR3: CASSTPSGFGNTIYF
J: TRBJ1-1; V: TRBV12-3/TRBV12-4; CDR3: CASTPGSAGHTEAFF
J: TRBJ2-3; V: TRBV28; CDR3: CASSLIGLAVMSTDTQYF
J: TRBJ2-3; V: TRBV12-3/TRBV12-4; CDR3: CASSSGGGPDTQYF
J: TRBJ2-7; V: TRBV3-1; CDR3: CASSHPGRTYEQYF
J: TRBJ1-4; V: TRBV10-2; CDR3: CASSEDSNLEKLFF
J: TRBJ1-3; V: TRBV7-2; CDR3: CASSLALAAGNTIYF
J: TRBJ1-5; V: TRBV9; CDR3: CASSVDDRGSQPQHF
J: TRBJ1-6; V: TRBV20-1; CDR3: CSARAGFRSPLHF
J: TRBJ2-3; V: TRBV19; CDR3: CASSMGTSGSTQYF
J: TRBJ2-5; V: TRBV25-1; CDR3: CASSAGQGTQETQYF